What follows are 20 T cell receptor beta chains derived from one specimen sequenced in a study of molecular identifiers for immune sequencing clone quantification. TCRdb reprocessed the PCR reads with MiXCR, giving one entry per CDR3 protein. This sample has 300,000 to 400,000 distinct CDR3 sequences, with about 22% found just once. The sequenced material came from naive CD8+ T cells from blood, with Jurkat cell RNA spiked in. Subset reported: FACS-sorted CD8+CD4-CCR7+CD45RA+ naive T cells. The receptor set was obtained from a human donor in good health. Some libraries in this study had Jurkat cell RNA spiked in.

This clonotype was counted only a few times. The chain couples TRBV6-5 to TRBJ2-1; 9 positions match TRBD1. Per the germline V gene, CDR1 is MNHEY and CDR2 is SVGAGI. This CDR3 is built from 15 residues. The V segment lost 6 bases and the J segment 4 bases; nucleotides outside the gene matches: 7. The CDR3 DNA reads TGTGCCAGCAGCCTAACAGGGGGCTGGTACAATGAGCAGTTCTTC. Its protein is CASSLTGGWYNEQFF.

With regard to this clonotype: The germline gene is not matched at one end of the junction; a read error may be the cause. The chain links TRBV6-5 to TRBJ2-5; the D gene is possibly TRBD1 (6 bases). The CDR3 totals 14 residues. Germline V gene sequence: CDR1 MNHEY, CDR2 SVGAGI. The CDR3 DNA reads as TGTGTCAGCAGTTACTCGCCAGGGGAAGAGACCCAGTACTTC. Its protein is CVSSYSPGEETQYF.

This clonotype was observed a few times. The rearrangement joins TRBV7-9 to TRBJ2-3; D is possibly TRBD2 (6 bases). The CDR3 has 17 amino acids. Germline CDR1 and CDR2: SEHNR and FQNEAQ (reference sequence). V was clipped by 4 bases and J by 4 bases, with 21 bases between them. The chain's CDR3 is CASSSGWGGVRADTQYF. CDR3 sequence (DNA): TGTGCCAGCAGCTCCGGGTGGGGCGGGGTACGAGCAGATACGCAGTATTTT. The full variable domain, with the rest looked up from reference TRBV7-9 and TRBJ2-3, is DTGVSQNPRHKITKRGQNVTFRCDPISEHNRLYWYRQTLGQGPEFLTYFQNEAQLEKSRLLSDRFSAERPKGSFSTLEIQRTEQGDSAMYLCASSSGWGGVRADTQYFGPGTRLTVL.

There are many counts of this clonotype. This chain links TRBV5-1 with TRBJ2-7; TRBD1 might be the D (5 bases). This CDR3 spans 16 amino acids. In germline, CDR1 is SGHRS, CDR2 YFSETQ. V dropped 5 bases and J dropped 0 bases, with 18 bases sitting between them. The CDR3 loop is CASRGHTTLSSYEQYF. The CDR3 DNA sequence: TGCGCCAGCAGGGGGCATACGACGCTGAGCTCCTACGAGCAGTACTTC.

Comment on this clonotype: This may be a read error, as it is one base from a much larger clone. The gene calls are TRBV7-9 and TRBJ2-5, with D possibly TRBD2 on 5 matching bases. The germline gives CDR1 SEHNR, CDR2 FQNEAQ (reference sequence). The CDR3 is 15 residues long. Here the CDR3 reads CAGSQQDSSQETQYF. The CDR3 bases are TGTGCCGGCAGCCAGCAGGACTCATCACAAGAGACCCAGTACTTC.

The rearrangement links TRBV28 to TRBJ2-5; D is undetermined. The V end was cut by 2 bases, the J end by 4 bases, with 11 bases between. Germline V gene sequence: CDR1 MDHEN, CDR2 SYDVKM. CDR3 length: 14 amino acids. This chain's CDR3 is CASSLQYGGETQYF. CDR3 bases: TGTGCCAGCAGTTTACAGTATGGCGGAGAGACCCAGTACTTC.

The V and J genes are TRBV30 and TRBJ2-7; D may be TRBD1 (6 bases). Trimming removed 0 bases from V and 2 bases from J, with 11 bases in between. CDR3 length: 14 amino acids. Germline V gene data show CDR1 as GTSNPN and CDR2 as SVGIG (reference sequence). In DNA form, the CDR3 reads TGTGCCTGGAGTGTGAGTGGGGGCGCCTACGAGCAGTACTTC. Protein sequence: CAWSVSGGAYEQYF.

This clonotype was recorded many times. The gene calls are TRBV6-2 or TRBV6-3 and TRBJ2-7; no reliable D call. The CDR3 runs to 11 residues. Trimming shortened V by 10 bases and J by 3 bases, and 10 bases separated the two germline ends. Germline CDR1 MNHEY, CDR2 SVGEGT. The CDR3 loop reads CAIASSYEQYF. CDR3 sequence (DNA): TGTGCCATCGCCTCGAGCTACGAGCAGTACTTC.

The chain carries TRBV12-2 and TRBJ2-7; the D call of TRBD2 is as the table states it, not checked on the DNA. TRBV12-2 counts as a pseudogene. This CDR3 region has 16 residues. In DNA, the CDR3 is TGTGCAAGTCGCTGGGGTGGGAGGACACTGACCTACGAGCAGTACTTC. This codes for CASRWGGRTLTYEQYF.

On this clonotype itself: This may be a read error, as it is one base from a much larger clone. The chain is built from TRBV6-6 and TRBJ2-7; maybe TRBD1 (6 bases). Germline lookup yields CDR1 MNHNY and CDR2 SVGAGI (reference sequence). With 2 bases removed from V and 9 bases from J, the gap between germline ends came to 20 bases. This CDR3 is 15 amino acids long. CDR3 sequence (DNA): TGTGCCAGCAGTTACGGCCGCCAGGGGATAGGCGCGCAGTACTTC. Amino acid sequence: CASSYGRQGIGAQYF.

Concerning this clonotype itself: Possible read error: a much larger clone is one base away. The gene calls are TRBV5-6 and TRBJ2-3, with 8 positions matching TRBD2. The CDR3 loop spans 15 amino acids. The ends lost 3 bases at V and 4 bases at J; junction bases unmatched: 7. In germline, CDR1 is SGHDT, CDR2 YYEEEE. The CDR3 nucleotides read TGTGCCAGCAGCTCCGGGACTAGTTACGCAGATACGCAGTATTTT. Its protein product is CASSSGTSYADTQYF.

This clonotype was seen at least ten times. The chain links TRBV7-6 to TRBJ1-1; maybe TRBD1 (5 bases). CDR3 length: 16 amino acids. Germline assignment: CDR1 SGHVS and CDR2 FNYEAQ. Trimming took 5 bases from V and 0 from J, leaving 16 bases between them. CDR3 protein: CASSNGWGIMNTEAFF. The CDR3, as DNA: TGTGCCAGCAGCAATGGGTGGGGGATCATGAACACTGAAGCTTTCTTT.

This clonotype was detected ten times or more. The chain couples TRBV6-5 to TRBJ2-1; TRBD1 agrees at 10 bases. Trimming took 2 bases from V and 5 from J; bases not matched to a gene: 6. Germline V gene lookup returns CDR1 MNHEY and CDR2 SVGAGI. The CDR3 consists of 16 residues. CDR3 nucleotide sequence: TGTGCCAGCAGTTACGAAGGGACAGGGGTGGACAATGAGCAGTTCTTC. Its translation: CASSYEGTGVDNEQFF.

This clonotype was counted only a few times. The chain carries TRBV28 and TRBJ1-1; perhaps TRBD1 as D (5 bases). This CDR3 is 14 amino acids long. Per germline, CDR1 MDHEN and CDR2 SYDVKM. V was shortened by 5 bases and J by 3 bases, with 13 bases between the two germline ends. CDR3 protein: CASSIDSMDTEAFF. The CDR3 DNA follows: TGTGCCAGCAGTATCGACAGCATGGACACTGAAGCTTTCTTT.

This clonotype was observed a few times. The rearrangement links TRBV7-9 to TRBJ2-3, with 7 bases that match TRBD2. Germline trimming cut 5 bases from V and 4 bases from J; bases unmatched to any gene: 6. The CDR3 loop spans 14 amino acids. CDR1 is SEHNR and CDR2 is FQNEAQ in the germline V gene (reference sequence). CDR3 coding DNA: TGTGCCAGCAGCGGGACTATGGGTGCAGATACGCAGTATTTT. Translated: CASSGTMGADTQYF. The full variable domain, with the rest looked up from reference TRBV7-9 and TRBJ2-3, is DTGVSQNPRHKITKRGQNVTFRCDPISEHNRLYWYRQTLGQGPEFLTYFQNEAQLEKSRLLSDRFSAERPKGSFSTLEIQRTEQGDSAMYLCASSGTMGADTQYFGPGTRLTVL.

This clonotype occurred a few times. The chain carries TRBV4-3 and TRBJ1-2; no reliable D call. This CDR3 has 14 amino acids. Germline V CDR1 and CDR2: LGHNA, YSLEER. The V end lost 1 base, the J end lost 4 bases, and 10 bases lay between the germline ends. DNA of the CDR3: TGCGCCAGCAGCCAAGCCCGGGCCGGCTATGGCTACACCTTC. This codes for CASSQARAGYGYTF.

The chain carries TRBV12-3 or TRBV12-4 and TRBJ2-3; weak D call: TRBD1 (5 bases). The CDR3 spans 15 residues. V was shortened by 6 bases and J by 6 bases, with 19 bases between the two germline ends. The CDR3 region has the DNA TGTGCCAGCAGCCCCCATCCCTGGGGCCCGGATACGCAGTATTTT. Residues: CASSPHPWGPDTQYF.

There are many counts of this clonotype. The rearrangement links TRBV9 to TRBJ2-5, with D perhaps being TRBD1 or TRBD2 (5 bases each). CDR1 is SGDLS and CDR2 is YYNGEE in the germline V gene. V lost 4 bases to trimming and J lost 4 bases, with 11 bases between them. The CDR3 loop spans 13 amino acids. As DNA, the CDR3 is TGTGCCAGCAGCCTGGCCGGGACAGAGACCCAGTACTTC. This translates into CASSLAGTETQYF.

Regarding this clonotype: A much bigger clone sits one base away, suggesting this may be a read error. This chain links TRBV12-5 with TRBJ2-7; the match to TRBD2 covers 12 bases. Germline CDR1 is LGHNT and CDR2 is FRNRAP. This CDR3 is 14 amino acids long. CDR3 DNA: TGTGCCAGCAGTCCACTAGCGGGAGGTGGTGGGCAGTACTTC. This translates into CASSPLAGGGGQYF.

This clonotype was seen many times. The chain uses TRBV13 and TRBJ2-7; D remains ambiguous. The V end lost 0 bases, the J end lost 2 bases, and 5 bases lay between the germline ends. The CDR3 is 13 amino acids. Germline lookup yields CDR1 PRHDT and CDR2 FYEKMQ (reference sequence). The CDR3 sequence is CASSLGRAYEQYF. As DNA, the CDR3 is TGTGCCAGCAGCTTAGGTCGGGCCTACGAGCAGTACTTC.